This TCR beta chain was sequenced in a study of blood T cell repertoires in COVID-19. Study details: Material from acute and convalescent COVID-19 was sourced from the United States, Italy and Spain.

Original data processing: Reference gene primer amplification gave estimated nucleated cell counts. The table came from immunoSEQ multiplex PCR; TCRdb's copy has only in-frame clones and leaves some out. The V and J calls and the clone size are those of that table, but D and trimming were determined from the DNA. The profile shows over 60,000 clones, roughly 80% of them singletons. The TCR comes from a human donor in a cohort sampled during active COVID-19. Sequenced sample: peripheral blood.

Here the CDR3 reads CASSVGGRSYTGELFF. In nucleotides, the CDR3 is TGTGCCAGCAGCGTAGGCGGGCGGTCCTACACCGGGGAGCTGTTTTTT. The chain links TRBV9 to TRBJ2-2; TRBD2 might be the D (5 bases). V was clipped by 0 bases and J by 3 bases, with 12 bases between them. The CDR3 consists of 16 residues. Germline V CDR1 and CDR2: SGDLS, YYNGEE.